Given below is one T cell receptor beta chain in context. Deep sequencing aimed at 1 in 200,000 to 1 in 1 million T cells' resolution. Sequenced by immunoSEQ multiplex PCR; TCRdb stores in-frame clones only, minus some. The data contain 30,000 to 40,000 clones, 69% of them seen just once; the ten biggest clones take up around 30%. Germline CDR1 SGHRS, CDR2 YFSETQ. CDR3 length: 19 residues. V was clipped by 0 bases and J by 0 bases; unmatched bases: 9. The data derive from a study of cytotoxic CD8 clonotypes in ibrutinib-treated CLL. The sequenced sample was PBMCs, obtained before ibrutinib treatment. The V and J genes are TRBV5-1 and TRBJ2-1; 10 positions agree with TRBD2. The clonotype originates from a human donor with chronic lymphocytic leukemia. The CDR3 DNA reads TGCGCCAGCAGCTTGGCCCAGACTAGCGGGCTAAACTCCTACAATGAGCAGTTCTTC. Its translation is CASSLAQTSGLNSYNEQFF. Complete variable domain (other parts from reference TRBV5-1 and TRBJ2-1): KAGVTQTPRYLIKTRGQQVTLSCSPISGHRSVSWYQQTPGQGLQFLFEYFSETQRNKGNFPGRFSGRQFSNSRSEMNVSTLELGDSALYLCASSLAQTSGLNSYNEQFFGPGTRLTVL.